This TCR beta chain was identified in a study of vaccination and CD4 T cells after COVID-19. About the study: A positive SARS-CoV-2 nasal swab PCR result was recorded for each convalescent patient; roughly ten were mild and one severe. Post-COVID draws followed diagnosis by a median roughly 99 days (range 35 to 161). Study outcomes and limitations: Only post-vaccination samples contained a median approximately 86% of the reactive clones in convalescent patients.

TCRdb independently ran MiXCR on the PCR reads; one entry per CDR3 protein. The sample contains 30,000 or so distinct CDR3 sequences, around 50% of which appear only once. This clonotype appeared a few times. Its antigen is currently unknown. This sample's time point: late sampling 161 to 241 days after vaccination in three convalescent patients. Germline V gene lookup returns CDR1 SEHNR and CDR2 FQNEAQ (reference sequence). There are 17 residues in the CDR3. With 1 base removed from V and 5 bases from J, the gap between germline ends came to 15 bases. Specimen: CD4+ T cells from blood, collected about 7 months after SARS-CoV-2 vaccination. V gene TRBV7-9 combines with J gene TRBJ1-6; maybe TRBD1 (5 bases). The TCR originated in a human donor who had recovered from COVID-19. The CDR3 DNA is TGTGCCAGCAGCTTAGGGCGGCTCGGGGGTGATAATTCACCCCTCCACTTT. Its translation is CASSLGRLGGDNSPLHF.